These 19 T cell receptor beta chains were sequenced from one sample in a study of CD8 T cells in Susac syndrome. Roughly 0.5 to 1 ug RNA was reverse transcribed with random hexamers. A single record per CDR3 protein comes from TCRdb applying MiXCR to the immunoSEQ multiplex PCR reads. The sample has under 200,000 distinct CDR3 sequences; approximately 95% are singletons. The sample consisted of CD8+ T cells from PBMCs. Source of these receptors: a human donor with Susac syndrome.

This chain links TRBV12-5 with TRBJ2-1, with D unclear. The germline V and J ends were trimmed by 5 bases and 2 bases, with 7 bases remaining between them. This CDR3 has 13 amino acids. Per germline, CDR1 LGHNT and CDR2 FRNRAP. CDR3 sequence (DNA): TGTGCTAGTGGTGCTGGGGCCTACAATGAGCAGTTCTTC. This codes for CASGAGAYNEQFF.

V is TRBV5-6 and J is TRBJ2-6; TRBD1 matches 12 bases. Trimming removed 1 base from V and 5 bases from J; junction bases left unmatched: 7. The germline CDR1 and CDR2 sequences are SGHDT and YYEEEE. The CDR3 contains 18 residues. CDR3 loop: CASSLIGTGGFRANVLTF. In DNA form, the CDR3 reads TGTGCCAGCAGCTTGATCGGGACAGGGGGCTTTAGGGCCAACGTCCTGACTTTC. Drawing the rest from reference TRBV5-6 and TRBJ2-6, the complete variable domain is DAGVTQSPTHLIKTRGQQVTLRCSPKSGHDTVSWYQQALGQGPQFIFQYYEEEERQRGNFPDRFSGHQFPNYSSELNVNALLLGDSALYLCASSLIGTGGFRANVLTFGAGSRLTVL.

The chain has TRBV12-3 or TRBV12-4 and TRBJ1-1; a weak D match, TRBD1 (5 bases). The CDR3 spans 14 residues. Trimming took off 8 bases at V and 4 bases at J, with 17 bases between the two ends. The CDR3 loop is CASQMGGGVTEAFF. The CDR3 DNA reads as TGTGCCAGCCAGATGGGGGGAGGGGTCACTGAAGCTTTCTTT.

V usage is TRBV5-6 and J usage is TRBJ1-1; a possible D gene is TRBD1 (5 bases). Trimming removed 5 bases from V and 10 bases from J, with 9 bases in between. This CDR3 spans 10 amino acids. Germline CDR1 SGHDT, CDR2 YYEEEE. This CDR3 reads CASSYGAAFF. In DNA, the CDR3 is TGTGCCAGCAGTTACGGGGCAGCTTTCTTT.

The CDR3 region has the DNA TGTGCCACCCAGCGAGAACTACTGGGGCAGCCCCAGCATTTT. It yields the protein CATQRELLGQPQHF. The chain couples TRBV10-3 to TRBJ1-5; D is uncertain. The CDR3 contains 14 residues. The V gene's germline CDR1 is ENHRY and CDR2 SYGVKD. The V end lost 10 bases, the J end lost 7 bases, and 20 bases lay between the germline ends.

CDR3 loop: CASRSGASSYNEQFF. The CDR3 nucleotides are TGTGCCAGCAGGAGCGGGGCTAGCTCCTACAATGAGCAGTTCTTC. The chain joins TRBV6-5 to TRBJ2-1, with 7 bases fitting TRBD2. The V and J ends lost 6 bases and 0 bases, in that order; junction bases with no gene match: 5. This CDR3 has 15 residues. The germline CDR1 and CDR2 sequences are MNHEY and SVGAGI.

The chain combines TRBV20-1 with TRBJ2-4; D unclear. Trimming took 6 bases from V and 7 from J, leaving 7 bases between them. The V gene's germline CDR1 is DFQATT and CDR2 SNEGSKA (reference sequence). This CDR3 spans 10 amino acids. The CDR3 DNA reads TGCAGTGCCCGGCTCAACATTCAGTACTTC. It translates to CSARLNIQYF.

This chain uses TRBV6-6 with TRBJ2-1; 10 bases map to TRBD2. The junction had 7 bases not matched to a gene; V was cut back by 6 bases and J by 5 bases. The CDR3 sequence is 15 residues long. In germline, CDR1 is MNHNY, CDR2 SVGAGI (reference sequence). CDR3 loop: CASRESGGANNEQFF. The CDR3 DNA reads as TGTGCCAGCAGGGAGAGCGGGGGGGCCAACAATGAGCAGTTCTTC.

The V call is TRBV12-3 or TRBV12-4, the J call TRBJ2-7; D not certain. This CDR3 comprises 14 residues. Trimming took 3 bases from V and 0 from J, leaving 9 bases between them. CDR3 residues: CASSFGLSSYEQYF. DNA for the CDR3: TGTGCCAGCAGTTTCGGCCTATCCTCCTACGAGCAGTACTTC.

The gene calls are TRBV14 and TRBJ1-1; D may be TRBD1 (6 bases). From germline, CDR1 is SGHDN and CDR2 FVKESK. Trimming removed 4 bases from V and 3 bases from J, with 15 bases in between. The CDR3 consists of 15 residues. The CDR3: CASSPLRGGDTEAFF. For the CDR3, the DNA is TGTGCCAGCAGCCCCCTGAGAGGGGGAGACACTGAAGCTTTCTTT.

The chain combines TRBV5-6 with TRBJ2-3, with D perhaps matching TRBD2 (5 bases). The CDR3 covers 13 residues. V was cut by 3 bases and J by 5 bases, with 10 bases left in between. Germline CDR1 reads SGHDT; CDR2 reads YYEEEE. CDR3 residues: CASSYLEGDTQYF. The CDR3 nucleotides are TGTGCCAGCAGCTACCTCGAGGGAGATACGCAGTATTTT. The whole variable domain, filled in from reference TRBV5-6 and TRBJ2-3, reads DAGVTQSPTHLIKTRGQQVTLRCSPKSGHDTVSWYQQALGQGPQFIFQYYEEEERQRGNFPDRFSGHQFPNYSSELNVNALLLGDSALYLCASSYLEGDTQYFGPGTRLTVL.

This clonotype was seen only once. The chain is built from TRBV2 and TRBJ2-2; D is perhaps TRBD2 (5 bases). CDR1 is SNHLY, CDR2 FYNNEI, per germline. Trimming cost V 2 bases and J 3 bases, with 13 bases left between them. This CDR3 has 16 amino acids. Written as DNA, the CDR3 is TGTGCCAGCAGTGAACTAGTAAGCGGTGACACCGGGGAGCTGTTTTTT. This sequence encodes CASSELVSGDTGELFF. The full variable domain, rest sourced from reference TRBV2 and TRBJ2-2, is EPEVTQTPSHQVTQMGQEVILRCVPISNHLYFYWYRQILGQKVEFLVSFYNNEISEKSEIFDDQFSVERPDGSNFTLKIRSTKLEDSAMYFCASSELVSGDTGELFFGEGSRLTVL.

The V and J genes are TRBV28 and TRBJ2-1; no definite D call. The CDR3 spans 12 residues. CDR1 is MDHEN and CDR2 is SYDVKM in the germline V gene. V dropped 2 bases and J dropped 9 bases, with 8 bases sitting between them. CDR3 DNA: TGTGCCAGCAGTTTAGTAGGTGTTGAGCAGTTCTTC. Encoded protein: CASSLVGVEQFF.

This chain links TRBV20-1 with TRBJ2-1, with 14 nucleotides matching TRBD2. J lost 8 bases, V lost 4 bases, and 7 bases had no gene match. Germline V gene lookup returns CDR1 DFQATT and CDR2 SNEGSKA (reference sequence). This CDR3 has 15 amino acids. The CDR3, as DNA: TGCAGTGCTACCTCCGGGACTAGCGGGAGCTATGAGCAGTTCTTC. Its protein is CSATSGTSGSYEQFF.

The chain employs TRBV20-1 and TRBJ2-5; a weak D match, TRBD1 (6 bases). CDR1 DFQATT and CDR2 SNEGSKA come from the germline V gene (reference sequence). The CDR3 extends over 15 amino acids. V shed 6 bases and J shed 5 bases, with 22 bases lying between them. The CDR3 protein is CSAPQVGGSWETQYF. DNA for the CDR3: TGCAGTGCCCCACAAGTAGGGGGATCTTGGGAGACCCAGTACTTC.

V and J are TRBV6-2 or TRBV6-3 and TRBJ1-5, with a weak D call TRBD1 (5 bases). Per germline, CDR1 MNHEY and CDR2 SVGEGT. The germline V and J ends were trimmed by 6 bases and 3 bases, with 21 bases remaining between them. This CDR3 comprises 17 residues. CDR3 nucleotide sequence: TGTGCCAGCAGCCTGAGAAGGGGAGTCGACCACAATCAGCCCCAGCATTTT. As protein: CASSLRRGVDHNQPQHF.

The V gene is TRBV20-1, the J gene TRBJ2-7; the D call may be TRBD1 or TRBD2 (5 bases each). V lost 2 bases, J lost 6 bases, and 17 bases lay in between. CDR3 length equals 14 residues. The V gene's germline CDR1 is DFQATT and CDR2 SNEGSKA (reference sequence). CDR3 DNA sequence: TGCAGTGCTAGACCGGGGACGCCTCCTTTCGAGCAGTACTTC. This codes for CSARPGTPPFEQYF.

The J gene is TRBJ1-1, the V gene TRBV30; D is ambiguous. This CDR3 has 14 residues. Germline V lookup: CDR1 GTSNPN, CDR2 SVGIG (reference sequence). Trimming removed 2 bases at V and 3 bases at J, with 13 bases between. CDR3 DNA: TGTGCCTGGAGTACTGTAGCCACGGACACTGAAGCTTTCTTT. Protein: CAWSTVATDTEAFF.

The rearrangement uses TRBV29-1 and TRBJ1-5; a possible D gene is TRBD1 (5 bases). CDR1 and CDR2 from the germline V gene are SQVTM and ANQGSEA. The CDR3 is made up of 13 amino acids. Trimming stripped 5 bases from V and 0 bases from J, with 8 bases between. The CDR3 sequence: CSVWDGSNQPQHF. CDR3 DNA sequence: TGCAGCGTTTGGGACGGTAGCAATCAGCCCCAGCATTTT.